This is a list of T cell receptor beta chains from one sample in a study of cytomegalovirus exposure and HLA in healthy donors. Libraries were prepared by immunoSEQ multiplex PCR; TCRdb keeps only in-frame clonotypes and omits some of them. This sample carries around 40,000 clones, about 80% of them seen once, and the ten largest clones take approximately 1.4%. The sequencing input was PBMCs. The receptor set was obtained from a man younger than 45 in good health and CMV-seronegative. The CDR3 runs from the conserved cysteine through the conserved F or W. The order of the fields is J gene, clone size, V gene, D gene, CDR3 protein, CDR3 DNA. D genes are given only for firm matches. Expanded clones get a size class; other rows say once, few or many, or leave the size out.

TRBJ1-2	.	TRBV6-6	TRBD1	CASRVLQGSDGYTF	TGTGCCAGCAGGGTGTTACAGGGGAGTGATGGCTACACCTTC
TRBJ1-2	.	TRBV9	.	CASSVALRDGYTF	TGTGCCAGCAGCGTAGCACTTCGGGATGGCTACACCTTC
TRBJ2-5	few	TRBV5-1	TRBD1	CASSTNTGGQETQYF	TGCGCCAGCAGCACGAACACAGGGGGCCAAGAGACCCAGTACTTC
TRBJ2-7	.	TRBV6-6	.	CASSYRDGTPTEQYF	TGTGCCAGCAGTTACCGGGACGGGACTCCTACGGAGCAGTACTTC
TRBJ1-1	.	TRBV25-1	TRBD1	CASKRQGAFGTEAFF	TGTGCCAGCAAAAGACAGGGGGCATTTGGCACTGAAGCTTTCTTT
TRBJ2-7	.	TRBV20-1	TRBD2	CSAKFREGAHF	TGCAGTGCTAAGTTCCGGGAGGGTGCTCACTTC
TRBJ2-3	.	TRBV2	TRBD2	CASTPSGYTDTQYF	TGTGCCAGCACCCCTAGCGGATACACAGATACGCAGTATTTT
TRBJ1-1	few	TRBV7-9	TRBD1	CASSFGGLGGPEAFF	TGTGCCAGCAGCTTTGGGGGACTAGGGGGCCCTGAAGCTTTCTTT
TRBJ2-7	.	TRBV7-2	.	CASSFGSQRSEQYF	TGTGCCAGCAGCTTCGGGAGCCAACGTTCAGAGCAGTACTTC
TRBJ2-7	.	TRBV9	TRBD2	CASGLSGSSDEQYF	TGTGCCAGCGGCCTTAGCGGGAGTAGCGACGAGCAGTACTTC
TRBJ2-3	.	TRBV18	.	CASSFYRDRADTQYF	TGTGCCAGCTCATTTTACAGGGATAGGGCAGATACGCAGTATTTT
TRBJ1-5	once	TRBV7-2	.	CASSLRGMSNRPQHF	TGTGCCAGCAGCTTAAGGGGTATGAGCAATCGGCCCCAGCATTTT
TRBJ2-1	few	TRBV10-3	TRBD2	CAVNSGSGPNSYNEQFF	TGTGCCGTCAATAGCGGGTCCGGACCGAACTCCTACAATGAGCAGTTCTTC
TRBJ2-7	.	TRBV19	TRBD2	CASSLRSGSLVYEQYF	TGTGCCAGTAGTCTTCGAAGCGGGAGTCTTGTCTACGAGCAGTACTTC
TRBJ2-1	.	TRBV11-2	.	CASSLGENYANEQFF	TGTGCCAGCAGCTTAGGGGAGAACTACGCTAATGAGCAGTTCTTC
TRBJ1-2	.	TRBV5-1	TRBD1	CASRPGQLHYGYTF	TGCGCCAGCAGACCGGGACAGCTTCACTATGGCTACACCTTC
TRBJ2-1	.	TRBV11-2	TRBD1	CASSRRWTGGRNEQFF	TGTGCCAGCAGCAGACGGTGGACAGGCGGAAGAAATGAGCAGTTCTTC
TRBJ2-3	.	TRBV4-3	TRBD2	CASSQGGRAGVVTDTQYF	TGCGCCAGCAGCCAAGGCGGTCGAGCGGGAGTGGTGACAGATACGCAGTATTTT
TRBJ2-7	few	TRBV7-9	TRBD1	CASSLWTGQGDEQYF	TGTGCCAGCAGCTTATGGACTGGACAGGGGGACGAGCAGTACTTC
TRBJ2-1	.	TRBV7-7	TRBD2	CASSLAPSGSGRSDEQFF	TGTGCCAGCAGCTTAGCACCGAGTGGTAGCGGGAGATCCGATGAGCAGTTCTTC
TRBJ2-7	.	TRBV19	TRBD1	CASSFPGQGAGEQYF	TGTGCCAGTAGTTTCCCGGGACAGGGGGCCGGCGAGCAGTACTTC
TRBJ2-7	.	TRBV5-1	TRBD1	CASSFGPGQGDEQYF	TGCGCCAGCAGCTTTGGACCGGGACAGGGGGACGAGCAGTACTTC
TRBJ1-1	.	TRBV29-1	TRBD1	CSALQGAGTEAFF	TGCAGCGCCCTACAGGGGGCCGGGACTGAAGCTTTCTTT
TRBJ2-1	.	TRBV9	.	CASSTQPLGGEQFF	TGTGCCAGCAGCACTCAACCTCTGGGGGGTGAGCAGTTCTTC
TRBJ2-5	once	TRBV7-9	.	CASSLLGGTETQYF	TGTGCCAGCAGCTTACTCGGCGGGACGGAGACCCAGTACTTC
TRBJ2-1	few	TRBV18	.	CASSPGGEQFF	TGTGCCAGCTCACCCGGCGGTGAGCAGTTCTTC
TRBJ2-3	few	TRBV10-2	.	CASSEGSGGTDTQYF	TGCGCCAGCAGTGAGGGGAGCGGAGGCACAGATACGCAGTATTTT
TRBJ2-7	.	TRBV6-1	.	CASSFGRASYEQYF	TGTGCCAGCAGTTTTGGGCGAGCCTCCTACGAGCAGTACTTC